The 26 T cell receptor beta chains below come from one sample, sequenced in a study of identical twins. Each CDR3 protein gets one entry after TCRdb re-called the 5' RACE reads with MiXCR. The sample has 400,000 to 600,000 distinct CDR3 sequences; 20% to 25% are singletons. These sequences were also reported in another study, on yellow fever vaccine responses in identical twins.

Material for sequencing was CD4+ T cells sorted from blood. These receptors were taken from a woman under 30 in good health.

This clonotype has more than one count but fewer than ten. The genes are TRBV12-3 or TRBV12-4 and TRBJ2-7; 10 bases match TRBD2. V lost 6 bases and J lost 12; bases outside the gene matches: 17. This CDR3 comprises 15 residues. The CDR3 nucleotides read TGTGCCAGCAGCCAAACCGGTGGGCTAGCGGGAGTCCTGTACTTC. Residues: CASSQTGGLAGVLYF.

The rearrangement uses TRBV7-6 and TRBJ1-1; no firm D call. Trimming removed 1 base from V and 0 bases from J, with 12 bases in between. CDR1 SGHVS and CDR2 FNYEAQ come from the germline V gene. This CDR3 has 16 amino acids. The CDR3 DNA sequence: TGTGCCAGCAGCTTAGTACCCCCACAGATGAACACTGAAGCTTTCTTT. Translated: CASSLVPPQMNTEAFF.

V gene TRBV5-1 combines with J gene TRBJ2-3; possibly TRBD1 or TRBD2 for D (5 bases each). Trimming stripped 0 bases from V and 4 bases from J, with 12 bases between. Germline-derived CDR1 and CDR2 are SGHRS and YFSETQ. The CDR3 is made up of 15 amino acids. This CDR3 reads CASSLAFQGPDTQYF. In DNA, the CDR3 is TGCGCCAGCAGCTTGGCGTTTCAGGGACCAGATACGCAGTATTTT.

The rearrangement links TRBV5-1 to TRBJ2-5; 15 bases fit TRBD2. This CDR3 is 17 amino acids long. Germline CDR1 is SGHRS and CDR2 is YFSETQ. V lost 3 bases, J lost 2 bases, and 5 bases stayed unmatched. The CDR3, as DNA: TGCGCCAGCAGCTATGGGACTAGCGGGAGGTCTCAAGAGACCCAGTACTTC. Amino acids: CASSYGTSGRSQETQYF.

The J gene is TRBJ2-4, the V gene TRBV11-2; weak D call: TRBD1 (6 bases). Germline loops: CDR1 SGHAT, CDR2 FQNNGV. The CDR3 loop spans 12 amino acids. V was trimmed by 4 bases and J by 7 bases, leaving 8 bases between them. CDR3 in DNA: TGTGCCAGCAGCTCAGGGGTGAACATTCAGTACTTC. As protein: CASSSGVNIQYF.

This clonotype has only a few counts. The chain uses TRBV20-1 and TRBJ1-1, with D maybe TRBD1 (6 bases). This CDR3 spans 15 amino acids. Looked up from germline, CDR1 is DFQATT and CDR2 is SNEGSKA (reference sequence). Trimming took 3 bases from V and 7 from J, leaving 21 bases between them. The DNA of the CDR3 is TGCAGTGCTAGGGATCTCAGACAGGTAGATGGTGAAGCTTTCTTT. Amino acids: CSARDLRQVDGEAFF.

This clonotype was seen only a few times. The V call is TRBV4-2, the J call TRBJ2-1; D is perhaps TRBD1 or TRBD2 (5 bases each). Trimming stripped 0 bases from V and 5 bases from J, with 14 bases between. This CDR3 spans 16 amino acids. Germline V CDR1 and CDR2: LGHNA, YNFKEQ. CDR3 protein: CASSQEAPGTHNEQFF. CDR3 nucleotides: TGTGCCAGCAGCCAAGAGGCCCCCGGGACGCACAATGAGCAGTTCTTC.

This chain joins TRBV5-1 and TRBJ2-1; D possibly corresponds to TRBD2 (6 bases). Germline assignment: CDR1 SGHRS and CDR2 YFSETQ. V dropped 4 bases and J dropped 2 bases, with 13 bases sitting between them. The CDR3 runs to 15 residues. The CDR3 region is CASSLTSQTYNEQFF. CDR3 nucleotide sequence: TGCGCCAGCAGCCTCACTAGCCAAACCTACAATGAGCAGTTCTTC.

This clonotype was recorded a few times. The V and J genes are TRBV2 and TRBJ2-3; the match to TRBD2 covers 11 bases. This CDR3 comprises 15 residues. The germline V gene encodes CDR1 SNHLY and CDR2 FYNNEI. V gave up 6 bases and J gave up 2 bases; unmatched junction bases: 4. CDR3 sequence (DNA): TGTGCCAGCAGAGCGGGACTAGCGGTCACAGATACGCAGTATTTT. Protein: CASRAGLAVTDTQYF.

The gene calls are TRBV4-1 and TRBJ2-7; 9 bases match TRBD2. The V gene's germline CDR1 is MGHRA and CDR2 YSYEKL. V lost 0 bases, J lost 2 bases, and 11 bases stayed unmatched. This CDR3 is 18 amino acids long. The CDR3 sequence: CASSQDPFTSGPTYEQYF. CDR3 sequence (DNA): TGCGCCAGCAGCCAAGATCCCTTTACTAGCGGGCCGACCTACGAGCAGTACTTC.

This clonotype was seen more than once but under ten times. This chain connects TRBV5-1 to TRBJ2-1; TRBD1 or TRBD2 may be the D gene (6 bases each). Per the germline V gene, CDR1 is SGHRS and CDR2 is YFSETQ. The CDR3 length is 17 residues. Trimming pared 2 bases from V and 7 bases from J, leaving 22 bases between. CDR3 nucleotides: TGCGCCAGCAGCTTCCCTAATGTAGCAGAGGGGGGAAATGAGCAGTTCTTC. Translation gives CASSFPNVAEGGNEQFF. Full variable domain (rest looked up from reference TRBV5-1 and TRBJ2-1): KAGVTQTPRYLIKTRGQQVTLSCSPISGHRSVSWYQQTPGQGLQFLFEYFSETQRNKGNFPGRFSGRQFSNSRSEMNVSTLELGDSALYLCASSFPNVAEGGNEQFFGPGTRLTVL.

The CDR3 is CASSLLAGGDTQYF. The CDR3 DNA reads as TGTGCCAGCAGCTTGCTAGCGGGAGGAGATACGCAGTATTTT. The V call is TRBV5-5, the J call TRBJ2-3; TRBD2 agrees at 11 bases. Unmatched junction bases numbered 0, after V lost 1 base and J lost 5 bases. This CDR3 spans 14 amino acids. CDR1 SGHKS and CDR2 YYEKEE come from the germline V gene (reference sequence).

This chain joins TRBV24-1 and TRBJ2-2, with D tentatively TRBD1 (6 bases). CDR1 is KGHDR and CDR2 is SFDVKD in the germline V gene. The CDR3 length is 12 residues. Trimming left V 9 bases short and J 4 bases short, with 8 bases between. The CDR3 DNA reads TGTGCCACCCAGGGGATCACCGGGGAGCTGTTTTTT. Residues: CATQGITGELFF.

Here the CDR3 DNA reads TGTGCTAGTGGTCCTCGGATCCACAATGAGCAGTTCTTC. Protein sequence: CASGPRIHNEQFF. The chain uses TRBV12-5 and TRBJ2-1; D is unclear. The CDR3 spans 13 residues. Trimming removed 5 bases from V and 5 bases from J, with 10 bases in between. Looked up from germline, CDR1 is LGHNT and CDR2 is FRNRAP. Full variable domain (rest looked up from reference TRBV12-5 and TRBJ2-1): DARVTQTPRHKVTEMGQEVTMRCQPILGHNTVFWYRQTMMQGLELLAYFRNRAPLDDSGMPKDRFSAEMPDATLATLKIQPSEPRDSAVYFCASGPRIHNEQFFGPGTRLTVL.

The CDR3 DNA reads TGCGCCAGCAGCCCTCTAGCGGGAGGGCCATCTGGTGAGCAGTTCTTC. Protein: CASSPLAGGPSGEQFF. This rearrangement joins TRBV5-1 to TRBJ2-1, with 12 nucleotides matching TRBD2. The CDR3 runs 16 residues. Germline V lookup: CDR1 SGHRS, CDR2 YFSETQ. V shed 4 bases and J 9 bases; nucleotides not matched to a gene: 11.

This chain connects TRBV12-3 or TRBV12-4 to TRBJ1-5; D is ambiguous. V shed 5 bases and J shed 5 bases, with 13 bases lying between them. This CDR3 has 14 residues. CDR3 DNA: TGTGCCAGCAGTCCTGGAAAAGGGCATCAGCCCCAGCATTTT. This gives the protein CASSPGKGHQPQHF.

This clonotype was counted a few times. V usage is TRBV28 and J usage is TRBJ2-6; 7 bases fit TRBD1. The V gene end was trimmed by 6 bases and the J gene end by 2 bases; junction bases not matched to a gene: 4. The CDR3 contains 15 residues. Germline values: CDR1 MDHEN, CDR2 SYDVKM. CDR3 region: CASSLTGAGANVLTF. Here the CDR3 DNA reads TGTGCCAGCAGCTTAACAGGGGCTGGGGCCAACGTCCTGACTTTC.

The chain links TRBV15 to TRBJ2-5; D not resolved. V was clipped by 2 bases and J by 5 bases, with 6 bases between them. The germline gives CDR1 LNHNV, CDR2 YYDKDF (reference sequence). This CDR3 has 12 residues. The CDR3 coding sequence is TGTGCCACCAGCAGACTCGGGGAGACCCAGTACTTC. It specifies CATSRLGETQYF.

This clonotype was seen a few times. The CDR3 here is CASSQEGLASILTF. CDR3 DNA sequence: TGTGCCAGCAGCCAAGAGGGACTAGCGAGCATCCTGACTTTC. The chain links TRBV7-2 to TRBJ2-6; 10 positions agree with TRBD2. Germline V gene data show CDR1 as SGHTA and CDR2 as FQGNSA. Trimming at V came to 5 bases and at J to 14 bases, leaving 9 bases not matched to a gene. This CDR3 has 14 amino acids.

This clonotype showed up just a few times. CDR3 bases: TGTGCCAGCAGCTTAGGGGGGGGGCCTCCGGAGACCCAGTACTTC. This gives the protein CASSLGGGPPETQYF. The rearrangement links TRBV7-9 to TRBJ2-5, with a possible D match to TRBD2 (7 bases). The CDR3 is 15 residues long. Trimming shortened V by 1 base and J by 5 bases, and 14 bases separated the two germline ends. Germline V gene lookup returns CDR1 SEHNR and CDR2 FQNEAQ (reference sequence).

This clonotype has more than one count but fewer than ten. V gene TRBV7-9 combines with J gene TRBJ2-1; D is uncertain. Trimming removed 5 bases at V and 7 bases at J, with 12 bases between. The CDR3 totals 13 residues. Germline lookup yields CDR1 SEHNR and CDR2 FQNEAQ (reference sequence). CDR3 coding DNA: TGTGCCAGCAGCCCTCTCCTACCTAATGAGCAGTTCTTC. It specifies CASSPLLPNEQFF. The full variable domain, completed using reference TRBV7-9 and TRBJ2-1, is DTGVSQNPRHKITKRGQNVTFRCDPISEHNRLYWYRQTLGQGPEFLTYFQNEAQLEKSRLLSDRFSAERPKGSFSTLEIQRTEQGDSAMYLCASSPLLPNEQFFGPGTRLTVL.

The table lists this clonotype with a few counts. The CDR3 DNA reads as TGCAGCGCGACAGGGGGCTCCAAAAACATTCAGTACTTC. This encodes CSATGGSKNIQYF. The genes are TRBV29-1 and TRBJ2-4; 10 nucleotides align to TRBD1. The CDR3 contains 13 residues. V lost 7 bases to trimming and J lost 2 bases; unmatched junction nucleotides: 2. Germline V gives CDR1 SQVTM, CDR2 ANQGSEA.

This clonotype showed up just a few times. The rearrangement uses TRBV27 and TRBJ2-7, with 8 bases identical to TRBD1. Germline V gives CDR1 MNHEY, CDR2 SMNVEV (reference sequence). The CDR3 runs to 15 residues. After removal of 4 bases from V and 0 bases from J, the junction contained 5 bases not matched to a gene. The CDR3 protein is CASSSQGAGSYEQYF. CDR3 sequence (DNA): TGTGCCAGCAGTTCCCAGGGGGCTGGCTCCTACGAGCAGTACTTC.

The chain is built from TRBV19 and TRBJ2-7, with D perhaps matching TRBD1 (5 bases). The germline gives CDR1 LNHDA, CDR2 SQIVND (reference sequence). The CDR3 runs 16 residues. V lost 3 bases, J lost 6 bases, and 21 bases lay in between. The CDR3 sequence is CASSMGVEIRQGEQYF. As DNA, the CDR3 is TGTGCCAGTAGTATGGGCGTGGAAATCCGCCAGGGCGAGCAGTACTTC.

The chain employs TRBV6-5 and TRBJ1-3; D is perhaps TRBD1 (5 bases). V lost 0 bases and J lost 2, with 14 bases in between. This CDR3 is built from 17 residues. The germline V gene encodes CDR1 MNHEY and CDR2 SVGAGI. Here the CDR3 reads CASSYSAQGWAGNTIYF. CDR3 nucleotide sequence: TGTGCCAGCAGTTACTCGGCGCAGGGATGGGCTGGAAACACCATATATTTT.

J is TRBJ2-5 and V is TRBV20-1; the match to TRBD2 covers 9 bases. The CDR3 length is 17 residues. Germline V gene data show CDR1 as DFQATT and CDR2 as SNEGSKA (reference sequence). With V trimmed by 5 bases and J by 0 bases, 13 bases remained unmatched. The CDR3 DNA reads TGCAGTGCTCCGAAAAGGGGTGCGGGAGGGGACCAAGAGACCCAGTACTTC. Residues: CSAPKRGAGGDQETQYF.